This T cell receptor (beta chain) came from a study of radiotherapy plus CTLA-4 blockade in lung cancer. Study context: Objective response rate was over 15%; disease control rate, approximately 28%. Study-wide points: An expansion of tumor-derived TCR clones occurred in blood after radiotherapy plus ipilimumab.

V lost 6 bases to trimming and J lost 8 bases; unmatched junction nucleotides: 8. Germline assignment: CDR1 SNHLY and CDR2 FYNNEI. CDR3 length: 13 residues. Notes on this clone: Its antigen remains unknown.

Clones were sequenced by immunoSEQ multiplex PCR, and TCRdb holds only the in-frame ones, with some missing. The sample holds some 15,000 clones, 65% to 75% seen once. This sequence originates from a human donor with non-small cell lung cancer whose response to radiotherapy plus ipilimumab could not be evaluated. The chain links TRBV2 to TRBJ1-2, with 8 nucleotides matching TRBD1. Material: peripheral blood, obtained from a patient treated with radiotherapy plus ipilimumab. The CDR3 loop is CASSGQGSRGYTF. DNA for the CDR3: TGTGCCAGCAGCGGACAGGGATCGCGCGGCTACACCTTC.